A selection of T cell receptor beta chains follows, all from one sample in a study of blood T cell repertoires in COVID-19. Libraries were prepared by immunoSEQ multiplex PCR; TCRdb keeps only in-frame clonotypes and omits some of them. The sample holds 130,000 or so clones; 70% to 90% are singletons and the top ten take less than 2%. Sequencing was done on a sample of peripheral blood. The source of these receptors is a human donor in a cohort sampled during active COVID-19. CDR3s include the opening cysteine and the closing phenylalanine or tryptophan. Each record gives: D gene, clone size, J gene, V gene, CDR3 protein, CDR3 DNA. A D gene is named only where the DNA matches it firmly. Clone size is stated in some rows and not others, as once, few, many or a class when expanded.

d_call: TRBD1
clone_size: -
j_call: TRBJ2-7
v_call: TRBV29-1
cdr3_aa: CSVEVRGQPEQYF
cdr3_nt: TGCAGCGTTGAGGTCCGGGGACAGCCCGAGCAGTACTTC

d_call: -
clone_size: -
j_call: TRBJ2-7
v_call: TRBV5-7
cdr3_aa: CASMGGEQYF
cdr3_nt: TGTGCCTCTATGGGGGGCGAGCAGTACTTC

d_call: TRBD1
clone_size: once
j_call: TRBJ1-3
v_call: TRBV3-1/TRBV3-2
cdr3_aa: CASSQRGGNGNTIYF
cdr3_nt: TGTGCCAGCAGCCAGCGAGGGGGCAATGGAAACACCATATATTTT

d_call: TRBD2
clone_size: -
j_call: TRBJ2-7
v_call: TRBV19
cdr3_aa: CASSDGGSYFYEQYF
cdr3_nt: TGTGCCAGTAGTGATGGCGGGAGTTATTTCTACGAGCAGTACTTC

d_call: -
clone_size: -
j_call: TRBJ2-5
v_call: TRBV5-1
cdr3_aa: CASSLEWQGETQYF
cdr3_nt: TGCGCCAGCAGCTTGGAATGGCAGGGGGAGACCCAGTACTTC

d_call: TRBD1
clone_size: -
j_call: TRBJ2-5
v_call: TRBV5-4
cdr3_aa: CASSLDRPGGYETQYF
cdr3_nt: TGTGCCAGCAGCTTGGATCGGCCAGGGGGCTACGAGACCCAGTACTTC

d_call: -
clone_size: -
j_call: TRBJ2-2
v_call: TRBV5-3
cdr3_aa: CARSLWCPKNTGELFF
cdr3_nt: TGTGCCAGAAGCTTGTGGTGCCCTAAGAACACCGGGGAGCTGTTTTTT

d_call: TRBD2
clone_size: -
j_call: TRBJ2-7
v_call: TRBV10-2
cdr3_aa: CASLGLAGYEQYF
cdr3_nt: TGCGCCAGTTTGGGACTAGCGGGGTACGAGCAGTACTTC

d_call: TRBD1
clone_size: -
j_call: TRBJ2-2
v_call: TRBV2
cdr3_aa: CAGNRDRLGDTGELFF
cdr3_nt: TGTGCCGGAAATAGGGACAGGTTGGGGGACACCGGGGAGCTGTTTTTT

d_call: TRBD2
clone_size: -
j_call: TRBJ2-7
v_call: TRBV11-2
cdr3_aa: CASSRSGGSSYEQYF
cdr3_nt: TGTGCCAGCAGCAGGAGCGGGGGGAGTTCCTACGAGCAGTACTTC

d_call: -
clone_size: -
j_call: TRBJ2-3
v_call: TRBV29-1
cdr3_aa: CSVGQGMDTQYF
cdr3_nt: TGCAGCGTTGGGCAGGGGATGGATACGCAGTATTTT

d_call: -
clone_size: -
j_call: TRBJ2-5
v_call: TRBV24-1
cdr3_aa: CATSDESVPTADMEQYF
cdr3_nt: TGTGCCACCAGTGATGAGTCAGTACCCACGGCCGATATGGAGCAGTACTTC

d_call: -
clone_size: -
j_call: TRBJ2-6
v_call: TRBV4-2
cdr3_aa: CASSQDYSGANVLTF
cdr3_nt: TGTGCCAGCAGCCAAGACTACTCTGGGGCCAACGTCCTGACTTTC

d_call: -
clone_size: -
j_call: TRBJ2-1
v_call: TRBV12-1
cdr3_aa: CASRKGRYPPKGYEQFF
cdr3_nt: TGTGCCAGCAGAAAGGGGAGGTACCCCCCAAAAGGCTATGAGCAGTTCTTC

d_call: -
clone_size: -
j_call: TRBJ1-1
v_call: TRBV7-2
cdr3_aa: CASSLVGAYTEAFF
cdr3_nt: TGTGCCAGCAGCTTAGTGGGGGCTTACACTGAAGCTTTCTTT

d_call: TRBD1
clone_size: -
j_call: TRBJ2-4
v_call: TRBV3-1/TRBV3-2
cdr3_aa: CASSGQGAYSLGNIQYF
cdr3_nt: TGTGCCAGCAGCGGACAGGGGGCTTATAGCCTGGGAAACATTCAGTACTTC

d_call: -
clone_size: -
j_call: TRBJ2-6
v_call: TRBV25-1
cdr3_aa: CASSDIKFAGANVLTF
cdr3_nt: TGTGCCAGCAGCGACATAAAGTTCGCTGGGGCCAACGTCCTGACTTTC

d_call: TRBD2
clone_size: -
j_call: TRBJ2-1
v_call: TRBV3-1/TRBV3-2
cdr3_aa: CASSLTSGAYNEQFF
cdr3_nt: TGTGCCAGCAGCTTAACTAGCGGGGCCTACAATGAGCAGTTCTTC

d_call: -
clone_size: -
j_call: TRBJ2-5
v_call: TRBV7-2
cdr3_aa: CASSQGRNQETQYF
cdr3_nt: TGTGCCAGCAGCCAAGGGAGGAACCAAGAGACCCAGTACTTC

d_call: TRBD2
clone_size: -
j_call: TRBJ2-3
v_call: TRBV4-1
cdr3_aa: CASSQDGLAGGTDTQYF
cdr3_nt: TGCGCCAGCAGCCAAGATGGCCTAGCGGGGGGCACAGATACGCAGTATTTT

d_call: TRBD1
clone_size: -
j_call: TRBJ2-7
v_call: TRBV19
cdr3_aa: CASSIGTGNSYEQYF
cdr3_nt: TGTGCCAGTAGTATAGGGACAGGCAACTCCTACGAGCAGTACTTC

d_call: TRBD1
clone_size: -
j_call: TRBJ2-7
v_call: TRBV30
cdr3_aa: CAWKNGQGHEQYF
cdr3_nt: TGTGCCTGGAAGAACGGACAGGGCCACGAGCAGTACTTC

d_call: TRBD1
clone_size: -
j_call: TRBJ2-7
v_call: TRBV25-1
cdr3_aa: CASSPNTGGSYEQYF
cdr3_nt: TGTGCCAGCAGTCCCAACACAGGGGGTAGCTACGAGCAGTACTTC

d_call: -
clone_size: -
j_call: TRBJ2-7
v_call: TRBV2
cdr3_aa: CASMSPREQYF
cdr3_nt: TGTGCCAGCATGTCCCCTCGGGAGCAGTACTTC

d_call: -
clone_size: -
j_call: TRBJ2-1
v_call: TRBV5-1
cdr3_aa: CASSFSSGFIGSYNEQFF
cdr3_nt: TGCGCCAGCAGCTTCTCCTCAGGGTTTATAGGGTCCTACAATGAGCAGTTCTTC

d_call: TRBD2
clone_size: -
j_call: TRBJ2-7
v_call: TRBV12-3/TRBV12-4
cdr3_aa: CASTHGGYEQYF
cdr3_nt: TGTGCCAGCACACACGGGGGGTACGAGCAGTACTTC

d_call: TRBD1
clone_size: -
j_call: TRBJ1-5
v_call: TRBV29-1
cdr3_aa: CSVGQGGNQPQHF
cdr3_nt: TGCAGCGTTGGACAGGGTGGCAATCAGCCCCAGCATTTT

d_call: -
clone_size: -
j_call: TRBJ1-6
v_call: TRBV3-1/TRBV3-2
cdr3_aa: CASSQGLGAPNSPLHF
cdr3_nt: TGTGCCAGCAGCCAAGGATTGGGGGCGCCGAATTCACCCCTCCACTTT

d_call: -
clone_size: once
j_call: TRBJ2-1
v_call: TRBV29-1
cdr3_aa: CSATRTVTANEQFF
cdr3_nt: TGCAGCGCCACTAGGACAGTGACAGCTAATGAGCAGTTCTTC

d_call: TRBD2
clone_size: -
j_call: TRBJ2-7
v_call: TRBV5-1
cdr3_aa: CASSLASSGNYEQYF
cdr3_nt: TGCGCCAGCAGCTTGGCGTCTAGCGGGAATTACGAGCAGTACTTC

d_call: -
clone_size: -
j_call: TRBJ1-1
v_call: TRBV4-1
cdr3_aa: CASSRREQGGTEAFF
cdr3_nt: TGCGCCAGCAGCCGCAGGGAACAGGGCGGAACTGAAGCTTTCTTT

d_call: -
clone_size: once
j_call: TRBJ2-1
v_call: TRBV5-1
cdr3_aa: CASSSGLDGGDEQFF
cdr3_nt: TGCGCCAGCAGCTCCGGACTGGACGGAGGTGATGAGCAGTTCTTC

d_call: -
clone_size: -
j_call: TRBJ1-6
v_call: TRBV6-5
cdr3_aa: CASRAGQNSPLHF
cdr3_nt: TGTGCCAGCAGAGCTGGGCAAAATTCACCCCTCCACTTT

d_call: -
clone_size: -
j_call: TRBJ1-2
v_call: TRBV6-1
cdr3_aa: CASSERRRGPRGYTF
cdr3_nt: TGTGCCAGCAGTGAGAGGAGGAGGGGCCCCCGGGGCTACACCTTC

d_call: -
clone_size: -
j_call: TRBJ2-7
v_call: TRBV4-1
cdr3_aa: CASSQEEAIGRSYEQYF
cdr3_nt: TGCGCCAGCAGCCAAGAGGAGGCCATTGGACGCTCCTACGAGCAGTACTTC

d_call: TRBD2
clone_size: -
j_call: TRBJ2-1
v_call: TRBV19
cdr3_aa: CASSPSWREDEQFF
cdr3_nt: TGTGCCAGTAGTCCCTCCTGGCGGGAGGATGAGCAGTTCTTC

d_call: TRBD1
clone_size: -
j_call: TRBJ2-7
v_call: TRBV13
cdr3_aa: CASRTTGGGSYEQYF
cdr3_nt: TGTGCCAGCAGGACTACAGGGGGCGGTTCCTACGAGCAGTACTTC

d_call: TRBD2
clone_size: -
j_call: TRBJ2-3
v_call: TRBV19
cdr3_aa: CATAGLAGYNTQYF
cdr3_nt: TGTGCCACAGCGGGACTAGCGGGATATAACACGCAGTATTTT

d_call: TRBD1
clone_size: -
j_call: TRBJ1-2
v_call: TRBV5-1
cdr3_aa: CASSLDRATYGYTF
cdr3_nt: TGCGCCAGCAGTTTGGACAGGGCGACTTATGGCTACACCTTC

d_call: -
clone_size: -
j_call: TRBJ1-2
v_call: TRBV7-2
cdr3_aa: CASSLVGGIGYGYTF
cdr3_nt: TGTGCCAGCAGCTTAGTGGGGGGAATTGGCTATGGCTACACCTTC

d_call: -
clone_size: -
j_call: TRBJ1-1
v_call: TRBV10-1
cdr3_aa: CASSEWRADEAFF
cdr3_nt: TGCGCCAGCAGTGAGTGGAGGGCAGATGAAGCTTTCTTT

d_call: -
clone_size: -
j_call: TRBJ1-4
v_call: TRBV24-1
cdr3_aa: CATSDFASEKLFF
cdr3_nt: TGTGCCACCAGTGATTTTGCCAGTGAAAAACTGTTTTTT

d_call: -
clone_size: -
j_call: TRBJ2-3
v_call: TRBV29-1
cdr3_aa: CSVGGTQYF
cdr3_nt: TGCAGCGTTGGAGGTACGCAGTATTTT

d_call: -
clone_size: once
j_call: TRBJ1-2
v_call: TRBV30
cdr3_aa: CAWSAPHWAVDYGYTF
cdr3_nt: TGTGCCTGGAGTGCCCCGCACTGGGCAGTAGACTATGGCTACACCTTC

d_call: TRBD1
clone_size: -
j_call: TRBJ2-3
v_call: TRBV7-9
cdr3_aa: CASTPGTGGTDTQYF
cdr3_nt: TGTGCCAGCACCCCGGGGACAGGGGGCACAGATACGCAGTATTTT

d_call: TRBD2
clone_size: -
j_call: TRBJ2-5
v_call: TRBV7-9
cdr3_aa: CASSTPGLAGGETQYF
cdr3_nt: TGTGCCAGCAGCACCCCTGGACTAGCGGGAGGCGAGACCCAGTACTTC

d_call: -
clone_size: -
j_call: TRBJ2-7
v_call: TRBV2
cdr3_aa: CASSEDLRGYEQYF
cdr3_nt: TGTGCCAGCAGTGAAGACTTGAGAGGGTACGAGCAGTACTTC

d_call: TRBD1
clone_size: -
j_call: TRBJ1-5
v_call: TRBV19
cdr3_aa: CASSPGTASDNQPQHF
cdr3_nt: TGTGCCAGTAGTCCCGGGACAGCCTCCGACAATCAGCCCCAGCATTTT

d_call: TRBD2
clone_size: -
j_call: TRBJ2-3
v_call: TRBV7-9
cdr3_aa: CASSQGLAQDTQYF
cdr3_nt: TGTGCCAGCAGCCAAGGACTAGCCCAAGATACGCAGTATTTT

d_call: TRBD1
clone_size: -
j_call: TRBJ2-7
v_call: TRBV25-1
cdr3_aa: CASSELGQGNEQYF
cdr3_nt: TGTGCCAGCAGTGAACTGGGACAGGGAAACGAGCAGTACTTC

d_call: -
clone_size: -
j_call: TRBJ2-2
v_call: TRBV5-1
cdr3_aa: CASSLGRETGELFF
cdr3_nt: TGCGCCAGCAGCTTGGGGCGGGAAACCGGGGAGCTGTTTTTT

d_call: -
clone_size: -
j_call: TRBJ2-3
v_call: TRBV7-6
cdr3_aa: CASSPQMAFGTDTQYF
cdr3_nt: TGTGCCAGCAGCCCCCAAATGGCCTTTGGCACAGATACGCAGTATTTT

d_call: TRBD2
clone_size: few
j_call: TRBJ2-7
v_call: TRBV3-1/TRBV3-2
cdr3_aa: CASSQAGTSGSYEQYF
cdr3_nt: TGTGCCAGCAGCCAAGCCGGTACTAGCGGCTCCTACGAGCAGTACTTC

d_call: TRBD1
clone_size: -
j_call: TRBJ1-2
v_call: TRBV2
cdr3_aa: CASRRPGDRRNGYTF
cdr3_nt: TGTGCCAGCAGACGGCCAGGGGACAGGCGAAATGGCTACACCTTC

d_call: -
clone_size: -
j_call: TRBJ1-5
v_call: TRBV19
cdr3_aa: CASSARTALWQPQHF
cdr3_nt: TGTGCCAGTAGTGCCCGGACAGCCTTATGGCAGCCCCAGCATTTT

d_call: -
clone_size: -
j_call: TRBJ1-2
v_call: TRBV29-1
cdr3_aa: CSVVPGSGGYTF
cdr3_nt: TGCAGCGTTGTACCGGGATCCGGTGGCTACACCTTC

d_call: -
clone_size: -
j_call: TRBJ2-1
v_call: TRBV7-6
cdr3_aa: CASSLFGRGRGNEQFF
cdr3_nt: TGTGCCAGCAGCTTATTCGGTCGAGGGAGGGGGAATGAGCAGTTCTTC

d_call: TRBD2
clone_size: -
j_call: TRBJ2-2
v_call: TRBV2
cdr3_aa: CASSESTSEGGELFF
cdr3_nt: TGTGCCAGCAGTGAATCCACTAGCGAAGGCGGGGAGCTGTTTTTT